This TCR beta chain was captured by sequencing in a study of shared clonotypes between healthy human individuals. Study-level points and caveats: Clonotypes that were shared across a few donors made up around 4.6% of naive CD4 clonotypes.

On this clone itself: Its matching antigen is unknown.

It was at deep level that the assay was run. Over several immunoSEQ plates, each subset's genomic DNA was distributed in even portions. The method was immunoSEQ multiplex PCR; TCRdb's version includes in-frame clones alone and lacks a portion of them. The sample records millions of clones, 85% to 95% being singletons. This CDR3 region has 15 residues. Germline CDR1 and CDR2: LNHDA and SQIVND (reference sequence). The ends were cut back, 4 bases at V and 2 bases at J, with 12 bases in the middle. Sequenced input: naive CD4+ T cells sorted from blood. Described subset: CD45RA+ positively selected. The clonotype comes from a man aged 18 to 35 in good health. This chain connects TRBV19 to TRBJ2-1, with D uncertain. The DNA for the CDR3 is TGTGCCAGTAGTACCAAAAAGGGCGCCTACAATGAGCAGTTCTTC. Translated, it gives CASSTKKGAYNEQFF.